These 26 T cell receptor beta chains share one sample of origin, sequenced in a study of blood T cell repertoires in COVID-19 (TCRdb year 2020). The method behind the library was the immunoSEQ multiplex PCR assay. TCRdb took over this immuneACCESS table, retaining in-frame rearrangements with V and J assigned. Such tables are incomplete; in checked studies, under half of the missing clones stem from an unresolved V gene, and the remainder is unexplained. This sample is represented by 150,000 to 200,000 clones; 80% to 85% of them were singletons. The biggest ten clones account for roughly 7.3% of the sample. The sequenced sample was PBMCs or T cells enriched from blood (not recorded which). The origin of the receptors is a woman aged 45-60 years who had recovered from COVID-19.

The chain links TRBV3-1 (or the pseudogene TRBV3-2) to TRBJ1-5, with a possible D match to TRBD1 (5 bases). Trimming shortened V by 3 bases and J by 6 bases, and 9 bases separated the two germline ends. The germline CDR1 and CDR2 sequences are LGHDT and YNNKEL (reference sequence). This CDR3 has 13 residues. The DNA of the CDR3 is TGTGCCAGCAGCCAGAACCAGGGTCAGCCCCAGCATTTT. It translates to CASSQNQGQPQHF.

The CDR3 reads CASSFSQGLGEQFF. In DNA, the CDR3 is TGTGCCAGCAGTTTTTCGCAGGGCCTCGGTGAGCAGTTCTTC. This chain connects TRBV28 to TRBJ2-1; possible D gene TRBD1, 5 bases. The germline V and J ends were trimmed by 3 bases and 9 bases, with 15 bases remaining between them. The CDR3 loop spans 14 amino acids. From germline, CDR1 is MDHEN and CDR2 SYDVKM. Looking up the rest from reference TRBV28 and TRBJ2-1 gives the full variable domain: DVKVTQSSRYLVKRTGEKVFLECVQDMDHENMFWYRQDPGLGLRLIYFSYDVKMKEKGDIPEGYSVSREKKERFSLILESASTNQTSMYLCASSFSQGLGEQFFGPGTRLTVL.

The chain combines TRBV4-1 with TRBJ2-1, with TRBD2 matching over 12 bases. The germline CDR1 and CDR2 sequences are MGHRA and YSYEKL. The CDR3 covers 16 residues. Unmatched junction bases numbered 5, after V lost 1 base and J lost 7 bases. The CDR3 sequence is CASSQAPGTSGNEQFF. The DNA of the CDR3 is TGCGCCAGCAGCCAAGCTCCCGGGACTAGCGGGAATGAGCAGTTCTTC.

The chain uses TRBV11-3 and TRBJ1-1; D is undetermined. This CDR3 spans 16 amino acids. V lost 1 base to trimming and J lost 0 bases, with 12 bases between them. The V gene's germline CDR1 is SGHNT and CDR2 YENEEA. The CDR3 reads CASSLGYSHLNTEAFF. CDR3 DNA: TGTGCCAGCAGCTTAGGATACAGCCACCTGAACACTGAAGCTTTCTTT.

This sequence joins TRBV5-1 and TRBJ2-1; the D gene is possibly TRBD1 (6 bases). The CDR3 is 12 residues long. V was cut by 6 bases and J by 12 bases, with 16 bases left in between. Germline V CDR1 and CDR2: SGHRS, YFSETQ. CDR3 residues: CASTKPGTPQFF. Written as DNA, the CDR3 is TGCGCCAGCACGAAACCCGGGACACCGCAGTTCTTC. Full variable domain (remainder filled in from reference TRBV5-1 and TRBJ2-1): KAGVTQTPRYLIKTRGQQVTLSCSPISGHRSVSWYQQTPGQGLQFLFEYFSETQRNKGNFPGRFSGRQFSNSRSEMNVSTLELGDSALYLCASTKPGTPQFFGPGTRLTVL.

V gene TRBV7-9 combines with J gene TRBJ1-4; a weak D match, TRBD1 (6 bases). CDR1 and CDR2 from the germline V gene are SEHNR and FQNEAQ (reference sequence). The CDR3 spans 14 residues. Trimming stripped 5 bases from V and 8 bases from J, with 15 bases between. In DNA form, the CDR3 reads TGTGCCAGCAGCGACCGAAGGGGGTGGGAAAAACTGTTTTTT. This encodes CASSDRRGWEKLFF.

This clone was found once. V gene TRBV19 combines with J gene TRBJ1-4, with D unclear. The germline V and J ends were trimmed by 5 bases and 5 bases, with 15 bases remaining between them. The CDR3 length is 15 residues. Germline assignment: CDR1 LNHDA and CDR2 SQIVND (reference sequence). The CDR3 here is CASSPLFERNEKLFF. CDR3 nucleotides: TGTGCCAGTAGTCCCCTCTTTGAGCGGAATGAAAAACTGTTTTTT. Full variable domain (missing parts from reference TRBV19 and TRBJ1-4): DGGITQSPKYLFRKEGQNVTLSCEQNLNHDAMYWYRQDPGQGLRLIYYSQIVNDFQKGDIAEGYSVSREKKESFPLTVTSAQKNPTAFYLCASSPLFERNEKLFFGSGTQLSVL.

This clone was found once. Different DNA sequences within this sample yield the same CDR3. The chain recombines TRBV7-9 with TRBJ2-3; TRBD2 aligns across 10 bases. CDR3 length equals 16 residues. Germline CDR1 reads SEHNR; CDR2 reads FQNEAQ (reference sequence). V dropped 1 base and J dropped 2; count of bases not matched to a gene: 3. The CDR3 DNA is TGTGCCAGCAGCTTAGGGAGCGGGGGGGTCACAGATACGCAGTATTTT. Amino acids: CASSLGSGGVTDTQYF.

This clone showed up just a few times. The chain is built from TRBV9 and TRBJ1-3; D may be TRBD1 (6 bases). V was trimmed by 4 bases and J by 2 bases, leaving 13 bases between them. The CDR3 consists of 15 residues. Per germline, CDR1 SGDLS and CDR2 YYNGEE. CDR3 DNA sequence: TGTGCCAGCAGCACCCGTTCAGGGGCTGGAAACACCATATATTTT. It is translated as CASSTRSGAGNTIYF.

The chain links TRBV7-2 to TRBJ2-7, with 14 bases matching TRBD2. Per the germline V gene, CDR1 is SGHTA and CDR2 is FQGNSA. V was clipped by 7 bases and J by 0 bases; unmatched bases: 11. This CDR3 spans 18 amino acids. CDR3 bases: TGTGCCAGCACCCGGGTCGGACTAGCGGGAGGAAACTCCTACGAGCAGTACTTC. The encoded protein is CASTRVGLAGGNSYEQYF.

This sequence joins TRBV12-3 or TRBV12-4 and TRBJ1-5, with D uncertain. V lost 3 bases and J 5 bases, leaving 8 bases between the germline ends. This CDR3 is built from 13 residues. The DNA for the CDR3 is TGTGCCAGCAGTTTTCGGAGGGATCAGCCCCAGCATTTT. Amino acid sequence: CASSFRRDQPQHF.

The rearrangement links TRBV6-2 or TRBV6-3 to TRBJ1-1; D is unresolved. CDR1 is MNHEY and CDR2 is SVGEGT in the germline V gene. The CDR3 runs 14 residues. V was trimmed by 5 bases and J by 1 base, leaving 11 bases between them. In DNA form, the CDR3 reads TGTGCCAGCAGTCGTATAGAGAGGAACACTGAAGCTTTCTTT. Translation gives CASSRIERNTEAFF.

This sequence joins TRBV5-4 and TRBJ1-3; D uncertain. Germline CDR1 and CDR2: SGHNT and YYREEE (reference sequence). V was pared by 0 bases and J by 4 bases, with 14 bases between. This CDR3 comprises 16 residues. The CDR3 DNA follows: TGTGCCAGCAGCTTGGCCGGCGGGTTCCGAGGAAACACCATATATTTT. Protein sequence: CASSLAGGFRGNTIYF. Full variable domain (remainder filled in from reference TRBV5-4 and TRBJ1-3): ETGVTQSPTHLIKTRGQQVTLRCSSQSGHNTVSWYQQALGQGPQFIFQYYREEENGRGNFPPRFSGLQFPNYSSELNVNALELDDSALYLCASSLAGGFRGNTIYFGEGSWLTVV.

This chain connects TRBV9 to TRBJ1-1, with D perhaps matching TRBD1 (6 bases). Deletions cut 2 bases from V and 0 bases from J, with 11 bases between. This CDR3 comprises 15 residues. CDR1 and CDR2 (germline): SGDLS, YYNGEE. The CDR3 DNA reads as TGTGCCAGCAGCGTCCGACAGGAAATGAACACTGAAGCTTTCTTT. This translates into CASSVRQEMNTEAFF.

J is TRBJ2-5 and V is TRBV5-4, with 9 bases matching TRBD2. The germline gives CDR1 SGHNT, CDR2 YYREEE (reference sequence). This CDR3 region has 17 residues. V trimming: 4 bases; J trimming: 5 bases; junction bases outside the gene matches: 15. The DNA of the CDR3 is TGTGCCAGCAGCCCCTTTGCGGGGGGGCCTGATCGGGAGACCCAGTACTTC. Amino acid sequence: CASSPFAGGPDRETQYF.

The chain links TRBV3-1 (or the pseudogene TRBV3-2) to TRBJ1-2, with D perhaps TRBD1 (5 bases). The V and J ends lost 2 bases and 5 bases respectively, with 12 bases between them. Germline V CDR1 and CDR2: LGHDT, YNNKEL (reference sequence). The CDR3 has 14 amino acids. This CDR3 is CASSQFGRAYGYTF. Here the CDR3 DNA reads TGTGCCAGCAGCCAATTCGGCAGGGCGTATGGCTACACCTTC.

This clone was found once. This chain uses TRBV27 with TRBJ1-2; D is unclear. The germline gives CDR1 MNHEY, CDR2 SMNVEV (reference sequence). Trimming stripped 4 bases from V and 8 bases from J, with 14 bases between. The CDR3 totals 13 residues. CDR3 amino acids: CASSSPKRSGYTF. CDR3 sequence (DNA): TGTGCCAGCAGTTCCCCTAAGAGGAGCGGCTACACCTTC.

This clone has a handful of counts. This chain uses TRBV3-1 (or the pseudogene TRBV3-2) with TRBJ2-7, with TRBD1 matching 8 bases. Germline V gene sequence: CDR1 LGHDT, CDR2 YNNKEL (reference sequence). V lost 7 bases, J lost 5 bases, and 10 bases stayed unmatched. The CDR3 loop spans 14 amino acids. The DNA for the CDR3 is TGTGCCAGCAAATTCGGGACAGGTCGCAACGAGCAGTACTTC. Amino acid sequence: CASKFGTGRNEQYF.

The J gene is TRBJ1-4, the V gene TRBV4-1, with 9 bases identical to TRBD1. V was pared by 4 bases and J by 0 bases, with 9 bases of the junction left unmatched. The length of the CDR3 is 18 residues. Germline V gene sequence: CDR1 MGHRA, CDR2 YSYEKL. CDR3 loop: CASSPLGQGKPTNEKLFF. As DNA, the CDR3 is TGCGCCAGCAGCCCCCTTGGACAGGGGAAACCAACTAATGAAAAACTGTTTTTT.

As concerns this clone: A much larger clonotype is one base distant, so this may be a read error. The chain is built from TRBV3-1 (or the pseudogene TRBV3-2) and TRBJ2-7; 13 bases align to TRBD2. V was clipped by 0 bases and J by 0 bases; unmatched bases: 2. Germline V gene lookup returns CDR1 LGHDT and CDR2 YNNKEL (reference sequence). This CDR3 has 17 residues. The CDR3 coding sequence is TGTGCCAGCAGCCAAGAACTAGCGGGGGGGCCCTCCTACGAGCAGTACTTC. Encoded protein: CASSQELAGGPSYEQYF.

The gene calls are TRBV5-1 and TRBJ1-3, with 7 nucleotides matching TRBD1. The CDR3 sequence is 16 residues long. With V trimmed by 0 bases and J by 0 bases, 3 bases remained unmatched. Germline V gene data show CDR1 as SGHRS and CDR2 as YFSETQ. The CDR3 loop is CASSLGGTDSGNTIYF. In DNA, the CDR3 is TGCGCCAGCAGCTTGGGGGGGACAGACTCTGGAAACACCATATATTTT.

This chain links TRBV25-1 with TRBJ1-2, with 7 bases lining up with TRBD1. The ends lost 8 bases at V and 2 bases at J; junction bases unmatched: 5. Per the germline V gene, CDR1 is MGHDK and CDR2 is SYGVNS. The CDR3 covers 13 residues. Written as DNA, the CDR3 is TGTGCCAGCGCCGGGACAGCAAACTATGGCTACACCTTC. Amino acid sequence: CASAGTANYGYTF.

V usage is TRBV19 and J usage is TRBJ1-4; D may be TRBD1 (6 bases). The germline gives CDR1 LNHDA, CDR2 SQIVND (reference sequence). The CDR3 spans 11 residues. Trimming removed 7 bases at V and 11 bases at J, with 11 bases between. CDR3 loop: CASTDRSKLFF. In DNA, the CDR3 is TGTGCCAGTACCGACAGGTCGAAACTGTTTTTT. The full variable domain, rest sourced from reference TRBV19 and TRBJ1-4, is DGGITQSPKYLFRKEGQNVTLSCEQNLNHDAMYWYRQDPGQGLRLIYYSQIVNDFQKGDIAEGYSVSREKKESFPLTVTSAQKNPTAFYLCASTDRSKLFFGSGTQLSVL.

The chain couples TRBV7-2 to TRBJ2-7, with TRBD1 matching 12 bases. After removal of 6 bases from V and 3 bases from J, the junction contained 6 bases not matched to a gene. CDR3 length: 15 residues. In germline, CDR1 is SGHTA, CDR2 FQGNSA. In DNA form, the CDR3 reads TGTGCCAGCAGAATAGGGACAGGGGGCTTCTACGAGCAGTACTTC. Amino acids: CASRIGTGGFYEQYF.

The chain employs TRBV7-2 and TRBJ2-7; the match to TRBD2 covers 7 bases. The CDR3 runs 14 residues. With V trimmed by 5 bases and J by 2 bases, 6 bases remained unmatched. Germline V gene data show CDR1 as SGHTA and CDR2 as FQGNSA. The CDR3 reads CASSLERGPYEQYF. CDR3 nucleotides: TGTGCCAGCAGCCTCGAGCGGGGCCCCTACGAGCAGTACTTC.

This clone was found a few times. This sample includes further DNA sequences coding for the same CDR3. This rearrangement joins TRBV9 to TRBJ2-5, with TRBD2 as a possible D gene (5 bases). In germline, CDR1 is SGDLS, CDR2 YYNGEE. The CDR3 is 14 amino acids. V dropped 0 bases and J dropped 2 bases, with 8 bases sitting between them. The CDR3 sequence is CASSVGGIQETQYF. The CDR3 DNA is TGTGCCAGCAGCGTAGGAGGGATTCAAGAGACCCAGTACTTC.